One sample yielded the 25 T cell receptor beta chains listed below, sequenced in a study of blood T cell repertoires in COVID-19. The assay was immunoSEQ multiplex PCR, and TCRdb's table has in-frame clones only and misses some. The table records about 240,000 clones, about 90% of them present only once. The sample comprised peripheral blood. These receptors all stem from a man aged 55 to 70 who had recovered from COVID-19.

This chain uses TRBV28 with TRBJ2-7; weak D call: TRBD1 (6 bases). This CDR3 is 14 amino acids long. CDR1 and CDR2 (germline): MDHEN, SYDVKM. Trimming pared 6 bases from V and 4 bases from J, leaving 16 bases between. The CDR3 protein is CASRPRTVGYEQYF. The DNA of the CDR3 is TGTGCCAGCAGACCTCGGACAGTGGGATACGAGCAGTACTTC.

The V and J genes are TRBV19 and TRBJ1-5, with TRBD1 identical over 9 bases. Looked up from germline, CDR1 is LNHDA and CDR2 is SQIVND (reference sequence). Trimming took 6 bases from V and 2 from J; bases not matched to a gene: 5. The CDR3 covers 15 residues. This CDR3 is CASSRGQGGNQPQHF. CDR3 DNA sequence: TGTGCCAGTAGCCGGGGACAGGGCGGCAATCAGCCCCAGCATTTT.

This chain links TRBV7-9 with TRBJ1-2, with a possible D match to TRBD1 (6 bases). There are 13 residues in the CDR3. CDR1 and CDR2 from the germline V gene are SEHNR and FQNEAQ (reference sequence). Trimming stripped 5 bases from V and 4 bases from J, with 11 bases between. The CDR3 DNA sequence: TGTGCCAGCAGCATAGTAGGGGGCTATGGCTACACCTTC. Translation gives CASSIVGGYGYTF.

The chain combines TRBV9 with TRBJ1-6; D may be TRBD1 (5 bases). The CDR3 loop spans 16 amino acids. Germline V CDR1 and CDR2: SGDLS, YYNGEE. Trimming pared 3 bases from V and 5 bases from J, leaving 15 bases between. This chain's CDR3 is CASSDLQATNNSPLHF. The CDR3 coding sequence is TGTGCCAGCAGCGATCTACAGGCGACCAATAATTCACCCCTCCACTTT.

The rearrangement uses TRBV18 and TRBJ2-7; 7 bases line up with TRBD2. There are 13 residues in the CDR3. Germline loops: CDR1 KGHSH, CDR2 LQKENI. Trimming took 2 bases from V and 7 from J; bases not matched to a gene: 5. This CDR3 is CASSPEGRAEQYF. The CDR3 bases are TGTGCCAGCTCACCAGAAGGGAGGGCGGAGCAGTACTTC.

This clone was counted once. The V call is TRBV2, the J call TRBJ1-4; 8 positions match TRBD1. Germline loops: CDR1 SNHLY, CDR2 FYNNEI. The CDR3 runs 16 residues. Losses at the gene ends were 6 bases for V and 8 bases for J; bases not matched to a gene: 14. The CDR3 here is CASRESQGARREKLFF. CDR3 sequence (DNA): TGTGCCAGCAGGGAATCCCAGGGGGCAAGGAGGGAAAAACTGTTTTTT. The variable domain in full, completed from reference TRBV2 and TRBJ1-4, reads EPEVTQTPSHQVTQMGQEVILRCVPISNHLYFYWYRQILGQKVEFLVSFYNNEISEKSEIFDDQFSVERPDGSNFTLKIRSTKLEDSAMYFCASRESQGARREKLFFGSGTQLSVL.

The V and J genes are TRBV6-6 and TRBJ2-7; tentatively, D is TRBD1 (5 bases). The CDR3 has 14 amino acids. Trimming stripped 5 bases from V and 6 bases from J, with 17 bases between. Germline values: CDR1 MNHNY, CDR2 SVGAGI (reference sequence). CDR3 sequence reads: CASSDPQGSAEQYF. The CDR3 DNA follows: TGTGCCAGCAGTGACCCCCAGGGATCCGCCGAGCAGTACTTC.

To note about this clone: One end of the junction varies from germline; a read error may be responsible. The rearrangement uses TRBV5-1 and TRBJ2-7; 10 nucleotides match TRBD2. The CDR3 runs 13 residues. Germline V gives CDR1 SGHRS, CDR2 YFSETQ. CDR3: CASSFDGTSVGDF. Written as DNA, the CDR3 is TGCGCCAGCAGTTTCGACGGGACTAGCGTCGGGGACTTC.

The V and J genes are TRBV19 and TRBJ2-3, with D tentatively TRBD2 (7 bases). Trimming left V 2 bases short and J 3 bases short, with 12 bases between. This CDR3 has 15 residues. Germline V gene data show CDR1 as LNHDA and CDR2 as SQIVND (reference sequence). This chain's CDR3 is CASSIRGGRTDTQYF. CDR3 sequence (DNA): TGTGCCAGTAGTATAAGGGGGGGCCGGACAGATACGCAGTATTTT.

CDR3 loop: CASSYTRAGNTIYF. Written as DNA, the CDR3 is TGTGCCAGCAGTTACACGAGGGCTGGAAACACCATATATTTT. This rearrangement joins TRBV6-6 to TRBJ1-3; D unclear. V dropped 2 bases and J dropped 2 bases, with 7 bases sitting between them. Germline loops: CDR1 MNHNY, CDR2 SVGAGI (reference sequence). The length of the CDR3 is 14 residues.

The chain joins TRBV11-2 to TRBJ2-1; 9 bases match TRBD1. CDR1 and CDR2 (germline): SGHAT, FQNNGV. The CDR3 sequence is 16 residues long. J gave up 6 bases and V 6 bases, and 12 bases lay outside the gene matches. The CDR3 nucleotides read TGTGCCAGCAGGCCTTTTTCCGGGACAGGGTTCAATGAGCAGTTCTTC. Residues: CASRPFSGTGFNEQFF.

The V gene is TRBV10-1, the J gene TRBJ1-5; the D gene is possibly TRBD1 (6 bases). Germline CDR1 is WNHNN and CDR2 is SYGVQD (reference sequence). The CDR3 totals 14 residues. The V end was cut by 8 bases, the J end by 7 bases, with 18 bases between. The CDR3 DNA sequence: TGCGCCAGCCTGGCCCGGGGGGCTTCCCAGCCCCAGCATTTT. Its protein product is CASLARGASQPQHF.

The count of this clone is one. The CDR3 DNA reads TGTGCCAGCAAGCGACAGGGCGGCCAGCCCCAGCATTTT. Its translation is CASKRQGGQPQHF. This chain joins TRBV12-3 or TRBV12-4 and TRBJ1-5; 7 bases agree with TRBD1. With V trimmed by 7 bases and J by 7 bases, 7 bases remained unmatched. The CDR3 is made up of 13 amino acids.

The chain couples TRBV24-1 to TRBJ2-3, with a weak D call TRBD1 (7 bases). CDR1 KGHDR and CDR2 SFDVKD come from the germline V gene. CDR3 size: 18 residues. Deletions cut 5 bases from V and 8 bases from J, with 28 bases between. For the CDR3, the DNA is TGTGCCACCAGTGCCTCTGGAGGGGGCTGGGGAGCTACTGGTACGCAGTATTTT. This encodes CATSASGGGWGATGTQYF.

The chain joins TRBV2 to TRBJ2-3; 14 bases align to TRBD2. V lost 5 bases, J lost 3 bases, and 4 bases stayed unmatched. The CDR3 contains 16 residues. Germline CDR1 and CDR2: SNHLY and FYNNEI. CDR3 sequence: CASSTGLAGVTDTQYF. The CDR3 coding sequence is TGTGCCAGCAGTACGGGACTAGCGGGGGTAACAGATACGCAGTATTTT.

The CDR3 reads CASSPNFRQGDTIYF. The CDR3 DNA sequence: TGTGCCAGCAGCCCGAACTTCCGACAGGGTGACACCATATATTTT. The rearrangement uses TRBV5-5 and TRBJ1-3; TRBD1 aligns across 7 bases. This CDR3 region has 15 residues. From germline, CDR1 is SGHKS and CDR2 YYEKEE (reference sequence). The trim removed 4 bases at V and 8 bases at J, leaving 12 bases unmatched.

J is TRBJ2-7 and V is TRBV30, with D possibly TRBD1 on 6 matching bases. There are 13 residues in the CDR3. V was pared by 3 bases and J by 1 base, with 10 bases between. The V gene's germline CDR1 is GTSNPN and CDR2 SVGIG (reference sequence). CDR3 sequence reads: CAWRKGQSYEQYF. DNA for the CDR3: TGTGCCTGGAGGAAGGGACAATCCTACGAGCAGTACTTC.

The V and J genes are TRBV24-1 and TRBJ2-3; TRBD2 matches at 10 bases. CDR3 size: 16 residues. The germline V gene has CDR1 KGHDR and CDR2 SFDVKD. Trimming cost V 4 bases and J 2 bases; bases outside gene matches: 5. The CDR3 DNA is TGTGCCACCAGTGAACGGACTAGCGGATACACAGATACGCAGTATTTT. The encoded protein is CATSERTSGYTDTQYF.

The genes are TRBV5-8 and TRBJ1-2; unclear D gene. The CDR3 runs to 15 residues. Germline assignment: CDR1 SGHTS and CDR2 YDEGEE. The V end lost 4 bases, the J end lost 8 bases, and 21 bases lay between the germline ends. The CDR3 DNA follows: TGTGCCAGCAGCCACTCCGAATATACTATGCGGGGCTACACCTTC. Translated, it gives CASSHSEYTMRGYTF.

The chain carries TRBV2 and TRBJ1-4, with 7 bases aligning to TRBD1. This CDR3 is 14 amino acids long. V lost 6 bases and J lost 7; bases outside the gene matches: 8. Germline CDR1 is SNHLY and CDR2 is FYNNEI. CDR3 coding DNA: TGTGCCAGCAGAGGGACAGTCGGCAGTGAAAAACTGTTTTTT. Translating gives CASRGTVGSEKLFF.

This chain joins TRBV15 and TRBJ2-1; TRBD2 matches at 10 bases. CDR1 LNHNV and CDR2 YYDKDF come from the germline V gene (reference sequence). V trimming: 1 base; J trimming: 7 bases; junction bases outside the gene matches: 7. This CDR3 has 16 amino acids. DNA for the CDR3: TGTGCCACCAGCAGAGGATCTAGCGGGGGACGGAATGAGCAGTTCTTC. It specifies CATSRGSSGGRNEQFF.

The rearrangement joins TRBV6-2 or TRBV6-3 to TRBJ2-3; the match to TRBD2 covers 12 bases. In germline, CDR1 is MNHEY, CDR2 SVGEGT. The CDR3 spans 18 residues. Losses at the gene ends were 2 bases for V and 4 bases for J; bases not matched to a gene: 10. The CDR3 DNA reads TGTGCCAGCAGTTACAGTTTGGGGCTAGCGGGGGGGTCAGATACGCAGTATTTT. This translates into CASSYSLGLAGGSDTQYF.

J is TRBJ2-4 and V is TRBV5-1; D may be TRBD1 (5 bases). The V gene lost 6 bases and the J gene lost 0 bases, with 10 bases spanning the gap. The CDR3 is made up of 14 amino acids. The germline V gene has CDR1 SGHRS and CDR2 YFSETQ. In nucleotides, the CDR3 is TGCGCCAGCACTCCCCAGGGAGCCAAAAACATTCAGTACTTC. It translates to CASTPQGAKNIQYF. The full variable domain, completed using reference TRBV5-1 and TRBJ2-4, is KAGVTQTPRYLIKTRGQQVTLSCSPISGHRSVSWYQQTPGQGLQFLFEYFSETQRNKGNFPGRFSGRQFSNSRSEMNVSTLELGDSALYLCASTPQGAKNIQYFGAGTRLSVL.

The chain has TRBV28 and TRBJ2-7, with a weak D call TRBD1 (7 bases). The germline V gene encodes CDR1 MDHEN and CDR2 SYDVKM. Between the trimmed V and J ends, which lost 7 bases and 3 bases, there was a span of 19 bases. This CDR3 contains 15 residues. The CDR3 spells CASTPGGGAGYEQYF. CDR3 nucleotide sequence: TGTGCCAGCACCCCAGGAGGGGGCGCTGGCTACGAGCAGTACTTC.

The chain has TRBV6-6 and TRBJ2-1, with TRBD2 matching 9 bases. V was pared by 2 bases and J by 5 bases, with 4 bases of the junction left unmatched. CDR1 MNHNY and CDR2 SVGAGI come from the germline V gene (reference sequence). The CDR3 is made up of 15 amino acids. CDR3 in DNA: TGTGCCAGCAGTTACCCGGGACTAGCTAACAATGAGCAGTTCTTC. It translates to CASSYPGLANNEQFF.